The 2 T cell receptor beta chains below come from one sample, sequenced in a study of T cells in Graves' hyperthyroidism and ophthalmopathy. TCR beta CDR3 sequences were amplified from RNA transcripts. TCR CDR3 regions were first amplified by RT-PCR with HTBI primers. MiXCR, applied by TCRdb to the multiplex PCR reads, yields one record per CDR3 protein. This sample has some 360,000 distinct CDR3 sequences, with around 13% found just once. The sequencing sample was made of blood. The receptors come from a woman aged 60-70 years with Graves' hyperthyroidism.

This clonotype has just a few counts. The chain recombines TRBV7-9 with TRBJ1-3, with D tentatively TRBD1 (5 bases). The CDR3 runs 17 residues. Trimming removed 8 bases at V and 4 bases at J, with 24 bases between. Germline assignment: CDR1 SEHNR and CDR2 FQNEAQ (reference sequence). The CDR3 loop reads CASANQAPRGGGNTIYF. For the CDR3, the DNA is TGTGCCAGCGCTAACCAAGCTCCAAGGGGCGGAGGAAACACCATATATTTT.

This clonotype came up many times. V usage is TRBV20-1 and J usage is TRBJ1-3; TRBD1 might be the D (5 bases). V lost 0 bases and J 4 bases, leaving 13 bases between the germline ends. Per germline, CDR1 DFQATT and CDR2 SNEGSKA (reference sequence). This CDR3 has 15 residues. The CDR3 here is CSAREGGTPGNTIYF. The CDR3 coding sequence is TGCAGTGCTAGAGAAGGCGGGACTCCCGGAAACACCATATATTTT.